This TCR beta chain was identified during a study of T cells in Graves' hyperthyroidism and ophthalmopathy. Overall study: Prior to any treatment, at the point of initial diagnosis, peripheral blood was collected.

This clonotype was found many times. Its target is not known. CDR3 size: 12 residues. Germline lookup yields CDR1 MDHEN and CDR2 SYDVKM. Deletions cut 5 bases from V and 3 bases from J, with 7 bases between. Reasons for excluding patients were uncontrolled infection, other autoimmune disease, pregnancy or lactation. Regarding the study as a whole: Appearing also in blood were most of the thyroid clonotypes expanded above 0.001. A median around 6 months before onset, the model predicted ophthalmopathy.

RNA transcripts served as the template for amplifying TCR beta CDR3 regions. With the HTBI primer set, the TCR CDR3 went through a first round of RT-PCR. One entry per CDR3 protein, called by TCRdb with MiXCR from the multiplex PCR reads. This table has over 400,000 distinct CDR3 sequences, 20% to 25% appearing once. This chain joins TRBV28 and TRBJ1-2; the D is unclear. The sequencing input was blood. This TCR was recovered from a woman between 70 and 85 years old with Graves' ophthalmopathy. The CDR3 spells CASSQSDYGYTF. The CDR3 DNA reads TGTGCCAGCAGTCAATCAGACTATGGCTACACCTTC.